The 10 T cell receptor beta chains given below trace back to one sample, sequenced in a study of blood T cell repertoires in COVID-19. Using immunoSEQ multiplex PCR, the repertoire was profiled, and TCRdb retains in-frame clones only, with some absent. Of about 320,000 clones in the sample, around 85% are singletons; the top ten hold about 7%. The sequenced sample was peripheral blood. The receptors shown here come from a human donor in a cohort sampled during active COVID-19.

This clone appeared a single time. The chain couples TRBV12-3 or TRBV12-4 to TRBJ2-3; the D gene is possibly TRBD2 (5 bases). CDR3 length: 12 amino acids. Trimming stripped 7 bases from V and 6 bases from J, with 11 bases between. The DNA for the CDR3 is TGTGCCAGCACCCGGACTGGCGATACGCAGTATTTT. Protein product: CASTRTGDTQYF.

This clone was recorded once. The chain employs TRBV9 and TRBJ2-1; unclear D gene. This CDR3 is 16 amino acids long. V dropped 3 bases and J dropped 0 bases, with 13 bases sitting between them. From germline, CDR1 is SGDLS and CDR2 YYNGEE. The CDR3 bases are TGTGCCAGCAGCGGCCGACTGAAGAGCTCCTACAATGAGCAGTTCTTC. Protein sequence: CASSGRLKSSYNEQFF.

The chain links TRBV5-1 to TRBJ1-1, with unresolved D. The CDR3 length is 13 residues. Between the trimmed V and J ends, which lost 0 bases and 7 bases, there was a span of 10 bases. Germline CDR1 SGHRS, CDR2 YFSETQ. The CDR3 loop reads CASSLEDGVEAFF. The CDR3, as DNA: TGCGCCAGCAGCTTGGAGGACGGGGTTGAAGCTTTCTTT.

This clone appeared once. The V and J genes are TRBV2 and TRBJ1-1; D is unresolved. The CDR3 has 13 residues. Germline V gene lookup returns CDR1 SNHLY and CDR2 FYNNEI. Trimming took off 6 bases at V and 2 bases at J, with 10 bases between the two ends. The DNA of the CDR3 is TGTGCCAGCAGAATGACTAGTAACACTGAAGCTTTCTTT. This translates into CASRMTSNTEAFF.

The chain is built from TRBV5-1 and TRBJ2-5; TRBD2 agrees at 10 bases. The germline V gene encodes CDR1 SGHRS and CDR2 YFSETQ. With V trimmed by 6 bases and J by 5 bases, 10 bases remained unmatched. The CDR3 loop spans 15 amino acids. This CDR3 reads CASTKAGGRWETQYF. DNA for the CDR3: TGCGCCAGCACCAAAGCGGGGGGGCGTTGGGAGACCCAGTACTTC.

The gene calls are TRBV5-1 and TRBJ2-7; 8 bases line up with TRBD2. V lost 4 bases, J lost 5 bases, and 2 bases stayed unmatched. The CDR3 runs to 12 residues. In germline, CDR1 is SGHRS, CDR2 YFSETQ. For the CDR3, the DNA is TGCGCCAGCAGCCCGCGGGGGGACGAGCAGTACTTC. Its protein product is CASSPRGDEQYF.

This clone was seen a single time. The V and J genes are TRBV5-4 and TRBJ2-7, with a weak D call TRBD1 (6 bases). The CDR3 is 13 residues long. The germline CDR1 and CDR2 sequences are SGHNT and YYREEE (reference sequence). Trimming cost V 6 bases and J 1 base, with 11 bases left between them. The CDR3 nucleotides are TGTGCCAGCACCATCGACAGGTCCTACGAGCAGTACTTC. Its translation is CASTIDRSYEQYF.

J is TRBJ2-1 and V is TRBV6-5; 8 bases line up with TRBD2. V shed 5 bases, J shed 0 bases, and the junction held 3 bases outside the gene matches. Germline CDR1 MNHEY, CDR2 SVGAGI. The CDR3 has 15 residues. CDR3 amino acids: CASSPGTSSYNEQFF. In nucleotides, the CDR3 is TGTGCCAGCAGTCCCGGGACTAGCTCCTACAATGAGCAGTTCTTC.

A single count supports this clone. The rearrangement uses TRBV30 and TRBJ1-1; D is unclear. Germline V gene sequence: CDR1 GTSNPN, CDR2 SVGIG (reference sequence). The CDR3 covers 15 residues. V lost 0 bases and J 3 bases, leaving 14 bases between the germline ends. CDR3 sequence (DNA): TGTGCCTGGAGTGTAGGAGGTTCTGCGTACACTGAAGCTTTCTTT. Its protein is CAWSVGGSAYTEAFF.

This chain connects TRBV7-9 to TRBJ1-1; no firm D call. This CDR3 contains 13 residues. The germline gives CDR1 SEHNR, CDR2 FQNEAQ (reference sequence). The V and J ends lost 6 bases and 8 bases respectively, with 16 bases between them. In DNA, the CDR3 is TGTGCCAGCAGGTTCGAGGGCGGGGTGGAAGCTTTCTTT. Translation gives CASRFEGGVEAFF. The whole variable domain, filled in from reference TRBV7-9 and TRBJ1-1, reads DTGVSQNPRHKITKRGQNVTFRCDPISEHNRLYWYRQTLGQGPEFLTYFQNEAQLEKSRLLSDRFSAERPKGSFSTLEIQRTEQGDSAMYLCASRFEGGVEAFFGQGTRLTVV.